The clone carrying this TCR beta chain was seen only a few times. The antigen is undetermined. The data were taken from a study of long-term antiretroviral therapy in people with HIV. The study, taken as a whole, reports: Possibly under older ART regimens, blood was drawn between the mid-2000s and the late 2010s. ART adherence, viral resistance and therapy changes were undocumented. Dominance of pre-ART expanded clones persisted, fluctuating and often declining after ART.

Germline CDR1 and CDR2: SGHTA and FQGNSA. The CDR3 is made up of 12 amino acids. Trimming left V 11 bases short and J 2 bases short, with 10 bases between. Run at survey level, the immunoSEQ assay was version v3.0. For each individual sample, sequencing targeted 40,000-50,000 T-cell genomes. Measured with immunoSEQ multiplex PCR; TCRdb has only the in-frame clones, and not every one. The sample lists more than 15,000 clones; roughly 73% were seen once. The sequences come from unsorted PBMCs, collected at the start of antiretroviral therapy, before treatment. The sequence derives from a middle-aged woman with HIV. The chain uses TRBV7-2 and TRBJ2-1; a weak D match, TRBD2 (5 bases). CDR3 DNA: TGTGCCTCCACGGGGACCTACAATGAGCAGTTCTTC. Protein product: CASTGTYNEQFF.